This T cell receptor beta chain originates from a study of human T cells and chemical hapten exposure. Notes on the study in general: TCRs whose frequency exceeded 1 in 1000 remained the same following DPC sensitization.

TCRdb fed the RACE reads into MiXCR, producing one record per CDR3 protein. The data contain about 59,000 distinct CDR3 sequences, roughly 10% of them singletons. This CDR3 contains 15 residues. Per germline, CDR1 SNHLY and CDR2 FYNNEI. V was trimmed by 7 bases and J by 3 bases, leaving 18 bases between them. This clonotype has a count of ten or more. Its antigen is currently unknown. The time point here: pre-sensitization, week 0. The treatment was: therapeutic diphenylcyclopropenone sensitization with weekly scalp DPC. Sample donors consisted of patients with alopecia, aged 18 to 70 years, who were suitable for DPC.

The chain combines TRBV2 with TRBJ1-2; D not certain. This specimen consisted of whole blood, obtained in connection with sensitization to the hapten diphenylcyclopropenone (DPC). This clonotype originated in a woman between 40 and 55 years old with alopecia areata. Some clones in this sample may be carry-over from other donors' samples. CDR3 region: CASKPEERAHYGYTF. The CDR3 nucleotides read TGTGCCAGCAAACCCGAGGAAAGGGCTCACTATGGCTACACCTTC. The complete variable domain, with remaining parts taken from reference TRBV2 and TRBJ1-2, reads EPEVTQTPSHQVTQMGQEVILRCVPISNHLYFYWYRQILGQKVEFLVSFYNNEISEKSEIFDDQFSVERPDGSNFTLKIRSTKLEDSAMYFCASKPEERAHYGYTFGSGTRLTVV.